This T cell receptor beta chain is from a study of response to subunit inactivated influenza vaccine (dated by TCRdb to 2017 to 2018). With regard to the full study: Deep quantitative profiling of the T cell receptor repertoire was used in the study to follow responses to a trivalent subunit inactivated influenza vaccine.

Notes on this clonotype: The clone's antigen remains unknown. Base-call qualities are not available, and no considerably larger clone is one nucleotide away.

Receptor libraries were prepared by RT-PCR. TCRdb names Illumina HiSeq 2500 as the instrument used. TCRdb reran the public reads through fastp at Q25 and MiXCR, keeping productive beta chains. Merged by CDR3 protein, the rows form single entries marked with the most common genes and DNA. The sample contains 450,000 to 600,000 distinct CDR3 sequences, approximately 6.9% of them found a single time. The ten largest account for over 10% of the sample. There are 14 amino acids in the CDR3, from cysteine to phenylalanine inclusive. Only CDR3 DNA remains: 42 bases, in frame from the first base. CDR1 and CDR2, looked up from the germline V gene (reference sequence), are DFQATT and SNEGSKA. V loses 3 bases, J loses 5 bases, and the germline ends lie 16 bases apart. Broad study findings and their caveats: According to the authors, only a limited number of new T cells may be recruited by each seasonal influenza vaccination.

The rearranged chain carries TRBV20-1 and TRBJ1-2; the D gene is unclear. The source is a man aged 45 to 75 who received an inactivated influenza vaccine. Donor details come from another sample of the same person, matched by shared clones. The sample was PBMCs from blood, taken around 2 years after vaccination. The DNA reads as follows: TGCAGTGCTAGGTCGGTCCTGATTACTTATGGCTACACCTTC. Translated, this gives CSARSVLITYGYTF.